The rows below give T cell receptor beta chains drawn from one sample of a study of blood T cell repertoires in COVID-19. Only in-frame clones appear in the TCRdb table, and some are missing; sequencing was by immunoSEQ multiplex PCR. The sample lists some 160,000 clones; around 81% were seen once. Material for sequencing was peripheral blood. These receptors were collected from a man aged 65 to 79 who had recovered from COVID-19. CDR3s leave out the opening cysteine and the closing phenylalanine or tryptophan. The D gene is left open where the match is weak.

ASSGTPNTGELF | NA | TRBJ2-2 | TRBV6-2/TRBV6-3
ASSQSQGSPY | NA | TRBJ2-7 | TRBV3-1/TRBV3-2
ASSLAKVADTQETQY | NA | TRBJ2-5 | TRBV5-1
ASSDPRSGPYNEQF | NA | TRBJ2-1 | TRBV2
ASSLRGTGTVGYT | NA | TRBJ1-2 | TRBV5-4
ASSLKAGSYEQY | NA | TRBJ2-7 | TRBV27
ASKKGAGETEAF | TRBD1 | TRBJ1-1 | TRBV7-2
AISEPGTENQPQH | TRBD1 | TRBJ1-5 | TRBV10-3
ASSVAPSVSSYEQY | NA | TRBJ2-7 | TRBV9
ASSSNSGTEAF | NA | TRBJ1-1 | TRBV7-2
ASSLAQADYGYT | NA | TRBJ1-2 | TRBV7-8
ASSQDGQFNQPQH | NA | TRBJ1-5 | TRBV4-1
ASTPGWNEQF | NA | TRBJ2-1 | TRBV12-3/TRBV12-4
ASSLSGTYNEQF | NA | TRBJ2-1 | TRBV11-2
ASSEPTVSNQPQH | NA | TRBJ1-5 | TRBV6-1
AISERGLARMNEQY | TRBD2 | TRBJ2-7 | TRBV10-3
ASRREDVYEQY | TRBD2 | TRBJ2-7 | TRBV28
ASSLGGQGF | TRBD1 | TRBJ2-1 | TRBV13
ASSSLAGYEQF | TRBD2 | TRBJ2-1 | TRBV7-3
ASSLEVGSGTSSYEQY | TRBD2 | TRBJ2-7 | TRBV5-1
ASSSRAGVNSYEQY | TRBD2 | TRBJ2-7 | TRBV7-8
ASSLGGGYDNEQF | TRBD1 | TRBJ2-1 | TRBV7-9
ASSVGGVGNQPQH | NA | TRBJ1-5 | TRBV9
ASSFTTSGRRSEQY | TRBD2 | TRBJ2-7 | TRBV7-8
ASSLRTSGNYYEQY | TRBD2 | TRBJ2-7 | TRBV28
ASSPPGGGPSGNTIY | NA | TRBJ1-3 | TRBV28
SAFRDTHSDT | NA | TRBJ1-2 | TRBV29-1
ASSAGTGGSNIQY | TRBD1 | TRBJ2-4 | TRBV9
ASSPSPARGQPQH | NA | TRBJ1-5 | TRBV6-5
ASGQTNTGELF | NA | TRBJ2-2 | TRBV7-3
ASSPATRGASYGYT | NA | TRBJ1-2 | TRBV7-2
ASSPRDSAGYT | TRBD1 | TRBJ1-2 | TRBV3-1/TRBV3-2
ASSFGQGLGTSYNEQF | TRBD1 | TRBJ2-1 | TRBV28
ASSISGTDSYEQY | TRBD1 | TRBJ2-7 | TRBV5-1
ASSWGTGASYEQY | TRBD1 | TRBJ2-7 | TRBV5-1
ASSGRSGTVSFEQY | TRBD2 | TRBJ2-7 | TRBV6-1
AISGAGTDTQY | NA | TRBJ2-3 | TRBV10-3
ATSRVLAGYNEQF | TRBD2 | TRBJ2-1 | TRBV15
ASRRQVGEKLF | NA | TRBJ1-4 | TRBV6-5
ASSPAQGPGELF | TRBD1 | TRBJ2-2 | TRBV6-4
ASSSSGTGKLNEKLF | TRBD1 | TRBJ1-4 | TRBV7-2
ASSETPAGVSLTGELF | TRBD2 | TRBJ2-2 | TRBV27
ASRRLASTGELF | TRBD2 | TRBJ2-2 | TRBV7-2
ASSYRLAGAGNEQF | TRBD2 | TRBJ2-1 | TRBV6-5
ASSLITGIGANVLT | NA | TRBJ2-6 | TRBV5-1
ASSLAENTEAF | NA | TRBJ1-1 | TRBV11-3
ASSVQGPTNEKLF | NA | TRBJ1-4 | TRBV2
ASSPGTVPGELF | NA | TRBJ2-2 | TRBV3-1/TRBV3-2